The next 28 T cell receptor beta chains were all read from a single sample in a study of blood T cell repertoires in COVID-19. The method was immunoSEQ multiplex PCR; TCRdb's version includes in-frame clones alone and lacks a portion of them. The top ten clones hold about 2.4% of a sample with a few hundred thousand clones, around 85% of them seen once. Sequencing was done on a sample of peripheral blood. The receptors stem from a woman aged 65 to 85 with COVID-19, enrolled during active disease.

The V gene is TRBV9, the J gene TRBJ1-4; tentative D call: TRBD1 (5 bases). Germline V gives CDR1 SGDLS, CDR2 YYNGEE. This CDR3 spans 16 amino acids. The V and J ends lost 3 bases and 7 bases respectively, with 19 bases between them. CDR3 amino acids: CASSARGRGEGEKLFF. For the CDR3, the DNA is TGTGCCAGCAGCGCCCGAGGGAGGGGAGAGGGTGAAAAACTGTTTTTT.

V usage is TRBV6-2 or TRBV6-3 and J usage is TRBJ2-5, with TRBD2 matching 11 bases. Germline lookup yields CDR1 MNHEY and CDR2 SVGEGT. The junction had 4 bases not matched to a gene; V was cut back by 2 bases and J by 11 bases. The CDR3 totals 13 residues. DNA for the CDR3: TGTGCCAGCAGTTACGGACTAGCGGGCGGACAGTACTTC. It encodes CASSYGLAGGQYF.

The V gene is TRBV7-2, the J gene TRBJ1-3; TRBD1 is a possible D gene (6 bases). The germline gives CDR1 SGHTA, CDR2 FQGNSA. V dropped 2 bases and J dropped 0 bases, with 14 bases sitting between them. CDR3 length equals 17 residues. The CDR3: CASSLLGGAISGNTIYF. CDR3 nucleotides: TGTGCCAGCAGCTTACTTGGGGGGGCGATCTCTGGAAACACCATATATTTT. Complete variable domain (other parts from reference TRBV7-2 and TRBJ1-3): GAGVSQSPSNKVTEKGKDVELRCDPISGHTALYWYRQSLGQGLEFLIYFQGNSAPDKSGLPSDRFSAERTGGSVSTLTIQRTQQEDSAVYLCASSLLGGAISGNTIYFGEGSWLTVV.

The chain couples TRBV27 to TRBJ2-1, with D perhaps matching TRBD2 (5 bases). The V and J ends lost 0 bases and 12 bases respectively, with 9 bases between them. CDR3 size: 12 residues. Per the germline V gene, CDR1 is MNHEY and CDR2 is SMNVEV (reference sequence). CDR3 sequence reads: CASSLSGRGQFF. CDR3 nucleotides: TGTGCCAGCAGTTTATCAGGCCGGGGGCAGTTCTTC.

The J gene is TRBJ2-2, the V gene TRBV7-8; no clear D. The CDR3 is 16 amino acids. V lost 2 bases and J lost 0, with 10 bases in between. Germline CDR1 reads SGHVS; CDR2 reads FQNEAQ. CDR3 in DNA: TGTGCCAGCAGCTTATACGGAGTCGCGAACACCGGGGAGCTGTTTTTT. Its translation is CASSLYGVANTGELFF.

The rearrangement joins TRBV7-9 to TRBJ2-7, with TRBD1 matching over 8 bases. This CDR3 has 12 residues. J gave up 7 bases and V 5 bases, and 4 bases lay outside the gene matches. CDR1 and CDR2 (germline): SEHNR, FQNEAQ (reference sequence). CDR3 nucleotides: TGTGCCAGCAGCCCGACAGGGGATGAGCAGTACTTC. Its protein is CASSPTGDEQYF.

The chain joins TRBV5-1 to TRBJ2-1; TRBD2 might be the D (6 bases). The V gene's germline CDR1 is SGHRS and CDR2 YFSETQ. CDR3 length: 16 residues. Trimming shortened V by 1 base and J by 9 bases, and 20 bases separated the two germline ends. The CDR3 sequence: CASSLLSRGLGGEQFF. As DNA, the CDR3 is TGCGCCAGCAGCTTGCTTTCGCGGGGCCTCGGTGGTGAGCAGTTCTTC.

The gene calls are TRBV2 and TRBJ1-5, with 9 bases lining up with TRBD1. V lost 8 bases and J lost 4; bases outside the gene matches: 12. The CDR3 is 16 amino acids. Germline V gene sequence: CDR1 SNHLY, CDR2 FYNNEI. Written as DNA, the CDR3 is TGTGCCAGCCGAGATTGGGGACAGGGTGGAAATCAGCCCCAGCATTTT. This encodes CASRDWGQGGNQPQHF.

The chain employs TRBV6-6 and TRBJ1-4, with 7 bases that match TRBD1. This CDR3 is 15 amino acids long. The junction had 8 bases not matched to a gene; V was cut back by 6 bases and J by 4 bases. Germline CDR1 MNHNY, CDR2 SVGAGI (reference sequence). CDR3 DNA: TGTGCCAGCAGCCGAGGGACAGCGCTTAATGAAAAACTGTTTTTT. This translates into CASSRGTALNEKLFF.

The V gene is TRBV5-5, the J gene TRBJ1-2; D gene unclear. Germline loops: CDR1 SGHKS, CDR2 YYEKEE (reference sequence). This CDR3 comprises 15 residues. The V end was cut by 6 bases, the J end by 3 bases, with 18 bases between. The CDR3 DNA sequence: TGTGCCAGCAACCCGTTTGGATTGGGAGACTATGGCTACACCTTC. This gives the protein CASNPFGLGDYGYTF.

The V gene is TRBV7-2, the J gene TRBJ2-1; 8 nucleotides line up with TRBD2. With 5 bases clipped from V and 7 bases from J, the junction kept 10 bases outside the gene matches. Germline-derived CDR1 and CDR2 are SGHTA and FQGNSA. The CDR3 totals 15 residues. Here the CDR3 reads CASSPGLGYRNEQFF. CDR3 bases: TGTGCCAGCAGCCCGGGACTAGGGTATAGGAATGAGCAGTTCTTC.

The V call is TRBV7-2, the J call TRBJ1-2, with 7 nucleotides matching TRBD1. Germline CDR1 SGHTA, CDR2 FQGNSA. This CDR3 has 16 amino acids. V was pared by 1 base and J by 8 bases, with 13 bases of the junction left unmatched. In nucleotides, the CDR3 is TGTGCCAGCAGCTTAGGTTCAGGTAGACAGGGTAGAGGCTACACCTTC. It translates to CASSLGSGRQGRGYTF.

V and J are TRBV12-3 or TRBV12-4 and TRBJ1-2; D is unresolved. V lost 4 bases to trimming and J lost 2 bases, with 8 bases between them. The CDR3 sequence is 13 residues long. This chain's CDR3 is CASSSYPNYGYTF. As DNA, the CDR3 is TGTGCCAGCAGTTCCTACCCCAACTATGGCTACACCTTC.

This rearrangement joins TRBV24-1 to TRBJ2-1; D is perhaps TRBD1 (5 bases). The CDR3 loop spans 18 amino acids. V was pared by 4 bases and J by 5 bases, with 23 bases between. Germline V gives CDR1 KGHDR, CDR2 SFDVKD. The CDR3 DNA reads TGTGCCACCAGTGACCCTACAGGTTCCCCTACCTATGACAATGAGCAGTTCTTC. It translates to CATSDPTGSPTYDNEQFF.

The chain is built from TRBV19 and TRBJ1-1; TRBD1 aligns across 7 bases. J gave up 0 bases and V 6 bases, and 7 bases lay outside the gene matches. Germline CDR1 is LNHDA and CDR2 is SQIVND (reference sequence). The CDR3 spans 15 residues. CDR3 coding DNA: TGTGCCAGTAGCCCTCAGGGGGACTTGAACACTGAAGCTTTCTTT. Translated: CASSPQGDLNTEAFF.

This clone was found once. The chain combines TRBV6-1 with TRBJ1-5; 8 nucleotides agree with TRBD1. There are 17 residues in the CDR3. The germline V gene encodes CDR1 MNHNS and CDR2 SASEGT. V shed 2 bases, J shed 6 bases, and the junction held 12 bases outside the gene matches. CDR3 coding DNA: TGTGCCAGCAGTGAATATGTGTTTGGGACAGGAACTCAGCCCCAGCATTTT. It translates to CASSEYVFGTGTQPQHF.

The rearrangement uses TRBV5-3 and TRBJ1-2; 11 bases align to TRBD1. TRBV5-3 is placed among ORFs of uncertain function. J gave up 3 bases and V 8 bases, and 3 bases lay outside the gene matches. This CDR3 comprises 13 residues. The CDR3 spells CARDRGRDYGYTF. The CDR3 nucleotides are TGTGCCAGGGACAGGGGGCGCGACTATGGCTACACCTTC.

This clone was seen a single time. This chain uses TRBV19 with TRBJ1-1; unclear D gene. Trimming removed 3 bases at V and 2 bases at J, with 7 bases between. The germline gives CDR1 LNHDA, CDR2 SQIVND (reference sequence). The CDR3 covers 13 residues. DNA of the CDR3: TGTGCCAGTAGTATCCCCTTTAACACTGAAGCTTTCTTT. It encodes CASSIPFNTEAFF.

This rearrangement joins TRBV18 to TRBJ1-1; D is perhaps TRBD1 (5 bases). Germline V CDR1 and CDR2: KGHSH, LQKENI. V was cut by 3 bases and J by 6 bases, with 11 bases left in between. The CDR3 has 13 residues. The CDR3 region is CASSPGGNPEAFF. For the CDR3, the DNA is TGTGCCAGCTCACCGGGGGGAAACCCTGAAGCTTTCTTT.

The chain joins TRBV19 to TRBJ1-3, with 8 bases that match TRBD1. CDR3 length: 14 amino acids. The ends lost 3 bases at V and 14 bases at J; junction bases unmatched: 12. Germline V gives CDR1 LNHDA, CDR2 SQIVND (reference sequence). The CDR3 is CASSIHRDRNFVYF. For the CDR3, the DNA is TGTGCCAGTAGTATCCACCGGGACAGGAATTTTGTATATTTT.

This chain connects TRBV18 to TRBJ1-1; unclear D gene. The length of the CDR3 is 14 residues. Trimming left V 5 bases short and J 1 base short, with 11 bases between. Looked up from germline, CDR1 is KGHSH and CDR2 is LQKENI. The CDR3 reads CASSSKAENTEAFF. The CDR3, as DNA: TGTGCCAGCTCATCCAAAGCGGAGAACACTGAAGCTTTCTTT.

The chain recombines TRBV6-5 with TRBJ1-2, with 10 bases that match TRBD1. V gave up 6 bases and J gave up 5 bases; unmatched junction bases: 9. The CDR3 length is 15 residues. The V gene's germline CDR1 is MNHEY and CDR2 SVGAGI. CDR3 nucleotide sequence: TGTGCCAGCAGCTCACATGGACAGGGGGTTTATGGCTACACCTTC. As protein: CASSSHGQGVYGYTF.

The rearrangement uses TRBV19 and TRBJ1-2; D ambiguous. CDR1 is LNHDA and CDR2 is SQIVND in the germline V gene (reference sequence). The CDR3 is 13 residues long. V dropped 9 bases and J dropped 2 bases, with 13 bases sitting between them. The CDR3 loop is CASRDGVNYGYTF. CDR3 sequence (DNA): TGTGCCAGCCGGGATGGCGTAAACTATGGCTACACCTTC.

The CDR3 nucleotides read TGTGCCAGTATGTTGGGTAGCGGGCCTTACAATGAGCAGTTCTTC. Translating it yields CASMLGSGPYNEQFF. The chain links TRBV19 to TRBJ2-1; the match to TRBD2 covers 7 bases. In germline, CDR1 is LNHDA, CDR2 SQIVND (reference sequence). Trimming at V came to 7 bases and at J to 4 bases, leaving 10 bases not matched to a gene. There are 15 residues in the CDR3. Variable domain in full (rest from reference TRBV19 and TRBJ2-1): DGGITQSPKYLFRKEGQNVTLSCEQNLNHDAMYWYRQDPGQGLRLIYYSQIVNDFQKGDIAEGYSVSREKKESFPLTVTSAQKNPTAFYLCASMLGSGPYNEQFFGPGTRLTVL.

The chain joins TRBV27 to TRBJ1-2; D call uncertain. CDR1 and CDR2 (germline): MNHEY, SMNVEV (reference sequence). The CDR3 is 13 amino acids. V lost 6 bases and J 2 bases, leaving 10 bases between the germline ends. In DNA form, the CDR3 reads TGTGCCAGCAGAAGAAACGAGAACTATGGCTACACCTTC. It is translated as CASRRNENYGYTF.

The chain carries TRBV27 and TRBJ2-3, with 7 positions matching TRBD2. The germline V gene has CDR1 MNHEY and CDR2 SMNVEV (reference sequence). V gave up 5 bases and J gave up 8 bases; unmatched junction bases: 13. The CDR3 covers 15 residues. DNA of the CDR3: TGTGCCAGCAGTCTCCTGGGAGGGGAGGGCCCTACGCAGTATTTT. This codes for CASSLLGGEGPTQYF.

This clone was counted only a few times. The chain has TRBV3-1 (or the pseudogene TRBV3-2) and TRBJ2-7; 8 nucleotides match TRBD2. The length of the CDR3 is 14 residues. Germline lookup yields CDR1 LGHDT and CDR2 YNNKEL (reference sequence). The V gene end was trimmed by 1 base and the J gene end by 2 bases; junction bases not matched to a gene: 1. CDR3 protein: CASSQVAGTYEQYF. The CDR3 DNA is TGTGCCAGCAGCCAAGTAGCGGGGACCTACGAGCAGTACTTC.

The chain couples TRBV19 to TRBJ1-6; 10 nucleotides line up with TRBD1. The germline gives CDR1 LNHDA, CDR2 SQIVND (reference sequence). The junction had 13 bases not matched to a gene; V was cut back by 4 bases and J by 1 base. The CDR3 totals 20 residues. DNA of the CDR3: TGTGCCAGTAGTACGTCTGAAGGACAGGGGGTCCGGTCCTATAATTCACCCCTCCACTTT. It translates to CASSTSEGQGVRSYNSPLHF.